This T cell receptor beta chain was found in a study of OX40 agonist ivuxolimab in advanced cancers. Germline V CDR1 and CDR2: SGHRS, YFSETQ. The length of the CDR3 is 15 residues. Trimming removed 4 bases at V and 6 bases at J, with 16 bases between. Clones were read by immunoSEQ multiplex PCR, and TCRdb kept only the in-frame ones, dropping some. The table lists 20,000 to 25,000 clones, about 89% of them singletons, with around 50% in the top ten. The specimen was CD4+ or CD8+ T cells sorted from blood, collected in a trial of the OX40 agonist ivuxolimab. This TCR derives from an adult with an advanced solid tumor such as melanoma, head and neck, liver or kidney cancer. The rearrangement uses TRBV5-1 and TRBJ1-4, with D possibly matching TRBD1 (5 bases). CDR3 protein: CASSERPGRDEKLFF. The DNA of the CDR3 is TGCGCCAGCAGCGAGAGGCCAGGGAGGGATGAAAAACTGTTTTTT.